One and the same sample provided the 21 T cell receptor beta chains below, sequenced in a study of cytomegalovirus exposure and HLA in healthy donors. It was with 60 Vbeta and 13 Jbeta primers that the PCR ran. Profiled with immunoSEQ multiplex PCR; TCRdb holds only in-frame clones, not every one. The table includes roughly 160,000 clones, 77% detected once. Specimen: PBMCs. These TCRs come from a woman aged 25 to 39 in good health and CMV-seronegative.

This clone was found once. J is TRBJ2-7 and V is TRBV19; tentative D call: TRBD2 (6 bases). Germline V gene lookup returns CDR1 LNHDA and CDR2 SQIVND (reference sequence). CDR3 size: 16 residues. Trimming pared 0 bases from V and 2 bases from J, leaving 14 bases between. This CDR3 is CASSIERGGVAYEQYF. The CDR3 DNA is TGTGCCAGTAGTATAGAGAGGGGCGGGGTCGCCTACGAGCAGTACTTC.

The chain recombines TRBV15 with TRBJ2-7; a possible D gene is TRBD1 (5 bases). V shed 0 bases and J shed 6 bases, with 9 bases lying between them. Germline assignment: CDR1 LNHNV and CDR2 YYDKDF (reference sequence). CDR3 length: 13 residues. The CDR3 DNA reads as TGTGCCACCAGCAGAGATTTGCAGGGCGAGCAGTACTTC. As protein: CATSRDLQGEQYF.

Here the CDR3 reads CASSFITENTEAFF. CDR3 sequence (DNA): TGTGCCAGCAGTTTTATAACAGAGAACACTGAAGCTTTCTTT. This chain uses TRBV5-4 with TRBJ1-1; D gene ambiguous. The V and J ends lost 5 bases and 1 base respectively, with 12 bases between them. Germline V gives CDR1 SGHNT, CDR2 YYREEE (reference sequence). This CDR3 is 14 amino acids long.

In DNA, the CDR3 is TGTGCCAGCAGCTTGGGGAGCGGGAGGGTCCAAGAGACCCAGTACTTC. This sequence encodes CASSLGSGRVQETQYF. V is TRBV5-8 and J is TRBJ2-5; 10 bases are a match to TRBD2. The V gene's germline CDR1 is SGHTS and CDR2 YDEGEE. The CDR3 runs 16 residues. With V trimmed by 0 bases and J by 1 base, 3 bases remained unmatched.

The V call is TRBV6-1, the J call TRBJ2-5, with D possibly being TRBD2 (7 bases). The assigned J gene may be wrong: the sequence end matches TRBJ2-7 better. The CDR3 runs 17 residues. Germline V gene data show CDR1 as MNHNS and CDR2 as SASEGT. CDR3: CASSERGGATSPYEQYF. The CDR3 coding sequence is TGTGCCAGCAGCGAAAGGGGGGGGGCGACTAGCCCCTACGAGCAGTACTTC.

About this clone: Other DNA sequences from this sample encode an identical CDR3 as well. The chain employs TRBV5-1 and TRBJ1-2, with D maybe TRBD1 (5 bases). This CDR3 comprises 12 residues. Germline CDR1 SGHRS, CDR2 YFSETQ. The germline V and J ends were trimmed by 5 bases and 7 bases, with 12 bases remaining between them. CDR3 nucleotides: TGCGCCAGCAGTTGGAACGGGGGTGGCTACACCTTC. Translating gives CASSWNGGGYTF.

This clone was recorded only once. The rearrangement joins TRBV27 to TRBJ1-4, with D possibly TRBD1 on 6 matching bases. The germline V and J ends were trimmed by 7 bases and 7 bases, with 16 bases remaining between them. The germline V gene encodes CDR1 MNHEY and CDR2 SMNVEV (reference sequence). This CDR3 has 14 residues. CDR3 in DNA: TGTGCCAGCACCTCGGCAGGGGTTTCTGAAAAACTGTTTTTT. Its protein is CASTSAGVSEKLFF.

DNA of the CDR3: TGTGCCAGCAGCCTCGGGGGGGAAACCCAAGAGACCCAGTACTTC. Its protein product is CASSLGGETQETQYF. The rearrangement links TRBV4-2 to TRBJ2-5; 8 bases map to TRBD2. The CDR3 runs 15 residues. The V gene's germline CDR1 is LGHNA and CDR2 YNFKEQ. The trim removed 4 bases at V and 1 base at J, leaving 5 bases unmatched.

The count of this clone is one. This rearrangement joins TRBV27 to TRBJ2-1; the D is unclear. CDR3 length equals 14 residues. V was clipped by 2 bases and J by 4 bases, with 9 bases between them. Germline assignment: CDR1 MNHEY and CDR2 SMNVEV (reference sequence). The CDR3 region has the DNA TGTGCCAGCAGTTTAGGAGAACTATACAATGAGCAGTTCTTC. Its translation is CASSLGELYNEQFF.

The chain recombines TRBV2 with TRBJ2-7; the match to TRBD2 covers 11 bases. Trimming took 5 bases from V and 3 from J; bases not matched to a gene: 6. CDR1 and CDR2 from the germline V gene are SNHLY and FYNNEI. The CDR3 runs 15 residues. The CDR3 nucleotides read TGTGCCAGCAGTCCCGGACTAGCGGGTGACTACGAGCAGTACTTC. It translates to CASSPGLAGDYEQYF.

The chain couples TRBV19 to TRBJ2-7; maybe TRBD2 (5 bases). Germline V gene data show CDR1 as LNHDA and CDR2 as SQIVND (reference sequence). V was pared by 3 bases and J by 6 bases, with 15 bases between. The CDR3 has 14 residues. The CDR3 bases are TGTGCCAGTAGTATGAGGCCACTAGTGAGCGAGCAGTACTTC. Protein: CASSMRPLVSEQYF.

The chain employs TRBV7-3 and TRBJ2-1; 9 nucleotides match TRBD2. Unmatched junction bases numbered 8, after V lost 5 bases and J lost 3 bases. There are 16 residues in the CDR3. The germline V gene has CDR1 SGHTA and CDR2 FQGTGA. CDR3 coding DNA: TGTGCCAGCAGCCCGTTAGCGGGGGTTCTCTACAATGAGCAGTTCTTC. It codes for CASSPLAGVLYNEQFF.

The CDR3 DNA reads as TGTGCCAGCAGTACCAGACTAGCAGATACGCAGTATTTT. Amino acids: CASSTRLADTQYF. This rearrangement joins TRBV7-8 to TRBJ2-3; D is possibly TRBD2 (6 bases). Per germline, CDR1 SGHVS and CDR2 FQNEAQ. Trimming took off 6 bases at V and 4 bases at J, with 11 bases between the two ends. CDR3 length: 13 amino acids.

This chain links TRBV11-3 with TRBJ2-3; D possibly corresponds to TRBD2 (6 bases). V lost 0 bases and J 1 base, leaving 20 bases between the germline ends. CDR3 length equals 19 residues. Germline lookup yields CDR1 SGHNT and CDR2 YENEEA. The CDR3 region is CASSLDSLVGGRGTDTQYF. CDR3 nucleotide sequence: TGTGCCAGCAGCTTAGATTCTCTAGTCGGGGGAAGGGGCACAGATACGCAGTATTTT.

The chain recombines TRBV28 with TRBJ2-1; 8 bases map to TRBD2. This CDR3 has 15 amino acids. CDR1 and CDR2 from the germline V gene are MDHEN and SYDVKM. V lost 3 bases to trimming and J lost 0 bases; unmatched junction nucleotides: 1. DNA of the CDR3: TGTGCCAGCAGTTTGGGGACTAGCTCCTACAATGAGCAGTTCTTC. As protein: CASSLGTSSYNEQFF.

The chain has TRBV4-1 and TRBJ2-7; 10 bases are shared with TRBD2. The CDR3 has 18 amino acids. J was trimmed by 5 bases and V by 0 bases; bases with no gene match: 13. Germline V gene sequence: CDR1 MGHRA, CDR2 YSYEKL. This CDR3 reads CASSQEVSGGADGDEQYF. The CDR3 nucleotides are TGCGCCAGCAGCCAAGAAGTAAGCGGGGGGGCGGATGGCGACGAGCAGTACTTC.

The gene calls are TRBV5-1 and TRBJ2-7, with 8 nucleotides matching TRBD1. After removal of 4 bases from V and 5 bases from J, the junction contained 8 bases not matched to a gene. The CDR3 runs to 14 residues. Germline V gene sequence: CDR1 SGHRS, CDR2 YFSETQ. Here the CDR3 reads CASSLRQGRHEQYF. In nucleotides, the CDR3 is TGCGCCAGCAGCCTGAGACAGGGGAGGCACGAGCAGTACTTC.

In DNA, the CDR3 is TGTGCCAGCAGTGATACTAGCCCAAAGGGAAACACCGGGGAGCTGTTTTTT. Its protein is CASSDTSPKGNTGELFF. The chain employs TRBV25-1 and TRBJ2-2, with D perhaps TRBD2 (6 bases). Germline-derived CDR1 and CDR2 are MGHDK and SYGVNS. The V and J ends lost 3 bases and 2 bases respectively, with 16 bases between them. The CDR3 extends over 17 amino acids.

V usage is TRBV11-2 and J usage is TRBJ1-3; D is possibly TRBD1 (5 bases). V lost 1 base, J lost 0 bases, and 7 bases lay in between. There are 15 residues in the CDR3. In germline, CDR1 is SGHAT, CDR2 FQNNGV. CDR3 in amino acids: CASSLGQGSGNTIYF. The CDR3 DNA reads TGTGCCAGCAGCTTAGGTCAGGGCTCTGGAAACACCATATATTTT. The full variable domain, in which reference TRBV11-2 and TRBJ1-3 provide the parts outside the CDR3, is EAGVAQSPRYKIIEKRQSVAFWCNPISGHATLYWYQQILGQGPKLLIQFQNNGVVDDSQLPKDRFSAERLKGVDSTLKIQPAKLEDSAVYLCASSLGQGSGNTIYFGEGSWLTVV.

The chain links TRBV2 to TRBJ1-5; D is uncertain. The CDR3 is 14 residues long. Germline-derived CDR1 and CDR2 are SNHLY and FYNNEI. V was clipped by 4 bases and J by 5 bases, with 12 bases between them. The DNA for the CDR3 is TGTGCCAGCAGTGGATGGTCCGAGGATCAGCCCCAGCATTTT. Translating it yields CASSGWSEDQPQHF.

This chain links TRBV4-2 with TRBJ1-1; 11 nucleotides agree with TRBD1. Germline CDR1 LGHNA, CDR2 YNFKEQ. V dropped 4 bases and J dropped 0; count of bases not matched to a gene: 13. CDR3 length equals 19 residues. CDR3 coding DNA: TGTGCCAGCAGCCTGGGACAGGGGGATGGGGGTTCTCTGAACACTGAAGCTTTCTTT. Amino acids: CASSLGQGDGGSLNTEAFF.